Listed below are T cell receptor beta chains from one sample, sequenced in a study of cytomegalovirus exposure and HLA in healthy donors. Sequenced by immunoSEQ multiplex PCR; TCRdb stores in-frame clones only, minus some. The data show under 200,000 clones, more than 60% seen once. Sequenced sample: PBMCs. The receptor source for this set is a female donor in good health and CMV-seronegative. Each CDR3 is given with its conserved first and last residue. Fields, in order: clone size, V gene, D gene, CDR3 protein. D genes are given only for firm matches. Expanded clones are given a class, and other clones once, few, many or no size at all.

abundance: NA
v_gene: TRBV6-6
d_gene: NA
CDR3aa: CASIRATRGTEAFF

abundance: NA
v_gene: TRBV28
d_gene: NA
CDR3aa: CATKDSNQETQYF

abundance: NA
v_gene: TRBV11-2
d_gene: NA
CDR3aa: CASSLTGREGAFF

abundance: NA
v_gene: TRBV6-5
d_gene: TRBD1
CDR3aa: CASSAGTGGDIEAFF

abundance: NA
v_gene: TRBV28
d_gene: NA
CDR3aa: CASSPGGSPLHF

abundance: NA
v_gene: TRBV28
d_gene: NA
CDR3aa: CASSFRQGSNQPQHF

abundance: NA
v_gene: TRBV19
d_gene: NA
CDR3aa: CASSTRAGAYSNQPQHF

abundance: once
v_gene: TRBV9
d_gene: NA
CDR3aa: CASSVAPDLYEQYF

abundance: NA
v_gene: TRBV5-5
d_gene: NA
CDR3aa: CASRATTGLETQYF

abundance: NA
v_gene: TRBV13
d_gene: TRBD2
CDR3aa: CASSPLAGDPGEQYF

abundance: once
v_gene: TRBV7-9
d_gene: TRBD2
CDR3aa: CASSFNSGGRAYEQYF

abundance: NA
v_gene: TRBV30
d_gene: NA
CDR3aa: CAWSDRVGTEAFF

abundance: NA
v_gene: TRBV28
d_gene: NA
CDR3aa: CASIHADTQYF

abundance: NA
v_gene: TRBV6-6
d_gene: NA
CDR3aa: CASSPVSSGNTIYF